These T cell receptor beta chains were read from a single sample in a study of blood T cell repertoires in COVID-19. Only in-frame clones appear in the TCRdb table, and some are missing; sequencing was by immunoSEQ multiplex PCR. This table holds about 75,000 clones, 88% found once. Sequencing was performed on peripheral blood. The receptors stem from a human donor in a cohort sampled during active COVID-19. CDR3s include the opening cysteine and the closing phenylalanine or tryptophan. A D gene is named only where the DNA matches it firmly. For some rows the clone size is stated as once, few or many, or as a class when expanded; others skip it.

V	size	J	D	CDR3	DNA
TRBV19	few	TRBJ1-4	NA	CASSGKTGTPNEKLFF	TGTGCCAGTAGTGGAAAAACCGGGACACCTAATGAAAAACTGTTTTTT
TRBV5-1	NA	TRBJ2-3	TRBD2	CASSLVSGGPTDTQYF	TGCGCCAGCAGCTTGGTATCGGGAGGGCCCACAGATACGCAGTATTTT
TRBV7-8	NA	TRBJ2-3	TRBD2	CASSAAGAGAHKAQYF	TGTGCCAGCAGCGCAGCGGGGGCCGGAGCCCATAAGGCGCAGTATTTT
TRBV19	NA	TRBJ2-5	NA	CASSISQTRGTQYF	TGTGCCAGTAGTATTAGTCAGACCCGGGGGACCCAGTACTTC
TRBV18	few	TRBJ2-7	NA	CASSPAGSFYEQYF	TGTGCCAGCTCACCCGCCGGGTCCTTCTACGAGCAGTACTTC
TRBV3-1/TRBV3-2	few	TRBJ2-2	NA	CASSRTQGFSGELFF	TGTGCCAGCAGTCGTACACAGGGATTTTCGGGGGAGCTGTTTTTT
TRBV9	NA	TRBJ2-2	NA	CASRTESNTGELFF	TGTGCCAGCCGGACAGAGAGTAACACCGGGGAGCTGTTTTTT
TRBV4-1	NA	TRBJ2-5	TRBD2	CASSQRLAGGGSQETQYF	TGCGCCAGCAGCCAGAGACTAGCGGGAGGGGGATCCCAAGAGACCCAGTACTTC
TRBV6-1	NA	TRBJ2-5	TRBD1	CASSDKGAQETQYF	TGTGCCAGCAGTGACAAGGGGGCTCAAGAGACCCAGTACTTC
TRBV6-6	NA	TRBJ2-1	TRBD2	CASSPSPGGGSYNEQFF	TGTGCCAGCAGTCCGTCCCCCGGGGGGGGCTCCTACAATGAGCAGTTCTTC
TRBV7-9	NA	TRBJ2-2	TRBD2	CASSRTSGGRDGELFF	TGTGCCAGCAGCAGGACTAGCGGGGGGCGTGACGGGGAGCTGTTTTTT
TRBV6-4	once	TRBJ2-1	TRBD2	CASSPIMIAGVEKFF	TGTGCCAGCAGCCCCATTATGATAGCGGGAGTAGAAAAGTTCTTC
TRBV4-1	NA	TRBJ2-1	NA	CASRSTTGVAWGEQFF	TGCGCCAGCCGATCCACAACTGGGGTAGCGTGGGGTGAGCAGTTCTTC
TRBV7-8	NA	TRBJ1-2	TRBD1	CASSPTGTGGNGYTF	TGTGCCAGCAGTCCGACCGGGACAGGGGGCAATGGCTACACCTTC
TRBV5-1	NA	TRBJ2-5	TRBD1	CASSLRADRGIGTQYF	TGCGCCAGCAGCTTGAGGGCCGACAGGGGGATCGGGACCCAGTACTTC
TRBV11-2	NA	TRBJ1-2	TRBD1	CASSAPRTGWDYGYTF	TGTGCCAGCAGCGCTCCCCGGACAGGATGGGATTACGGCTACACCTTC
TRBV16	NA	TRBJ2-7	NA	CASSQGGEGGSYEQYF	TGTGCCAGCAGCCAAGGTGGAGAAGGGGGATCCTACGAGCAGTACTTC
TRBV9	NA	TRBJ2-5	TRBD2	CASSPRRTSGQETQYF	TGTGCCAGCAGCCCCCGTCGGACTAGCGGACAAGAGACCCAGTACTTC
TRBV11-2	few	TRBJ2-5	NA	CASSAPLLLGGQETQYF	TGTGCCAGCAGCGCACCCCTCCTTTTGGGGGGTCAAGAGACCCAGTACTTC
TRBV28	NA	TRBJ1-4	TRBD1	CASTPGGNEKLFF	TGTGCCAGCACCCCAGGGGGAAATGAAAAACTGTTTTTT
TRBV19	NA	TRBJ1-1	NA	CASGGQAFF	TGTGCCAGTGGGGGCCAAGCTTTCTTT
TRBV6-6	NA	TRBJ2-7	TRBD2	CASRASGRTYEQYF	TGTGCCAGCAGGGCTAGCGGGAGGACCTACGAGCAGTACTTC
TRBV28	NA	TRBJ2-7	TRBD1	CASSLTGGSYEQYF	TGTGCCAGCAGTTTGACAGGGGGCTCCTACGAGCAGTACTTC
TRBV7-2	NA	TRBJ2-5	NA	CASRKLFVRGQETQYF	TGTGCCAGCAGAAAACTGTTTGTGAGGGGGCAAGAGACCCAGTACTTC
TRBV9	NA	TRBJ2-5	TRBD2	CARSASAGGGQETQYF	TGTGCCCGCAGCGCAAGCGCCGGGGGGGGACAAGAGACCCAGTACTTC
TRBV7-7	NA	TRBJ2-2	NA	CASRPRGAGGLFF	TGTGCCAGCAGACCACGGGGGGCCGGGGGGCTGTTTTTT
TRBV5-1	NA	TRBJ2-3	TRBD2	CASSLVLAGSTDTQYF	TGCGCCAGCAGCTTGGTGCTAGCGGGCAGCACAGATACGCAGTATTTT
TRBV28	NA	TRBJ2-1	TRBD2	CASSRTSGRNEQFF	TGTGCCAGCAGCCGGACTAGCGGGAGAAATGAGCAGTTCTTC